A selection of T cell receptor beta chains follows, all from one sample in a study of cytomegalovirus exposure and HLA in healthy donors. TCRdb's table, derived via immunoSEQ multiplex PCR, lists solely in-frame clones and lacks some. The sample carries some 120,000 clones, just under 75% recorded once. The sequencing sample was made of PBMCs. The receptors shown here come from a human donor in good health. Each CDR3 is given with its conserved first and last residue. Each record gives: V gene, J gene, clone size, CDR3 protein. Expanded clones get a size class; other rows say once, few or many, or leave the size out.

V gene: TRBV27; J gene: TRBJ2-7; clone size: NA; CDR3 protein: CASSSGDTYEQYF
V gene: TRBV7-2; J gene: TRBJ2-5; clone size: NA; CDR3 protein: CASSPPGQMVTQYF
V gene: TRBV10-1; J gene: TRBJ2-1; clone size: few; CDR3 protein: CASRESGTGGNEQFF
V gene: TRBV9; J gene: TRBJ1-6; clone size: NA; CDR3 protein: CASSVADDLPLHF
V gene: TRBV5-1; J gene: TRBJ1-6; clone size: NA; CDR3 protein: CASSLLTDSPLHF
V gene: TRBV7-6; J gene: TRBJ1-2; clone size: few; CDR3 protein: CASSSKLQGAEGYTF
V gene: TRBV4-2; J gene: TRBJ1-1; clone size: once; CDR3 protein: CASSQTWGDAGAFF
V gene: TRBV5-1; J gene: TRBJ1-1; clone size: NA; CDR3 protein: CASSLWGGESTEAFF
V gene: TRBV14; J gene: TRBJ2-7; clone size: NA; CDR3 protein: CASSQGLAGSYEQYF
V gene: TRBV28; J gene: TRBJ2-7; clone size: NA; CDR3 protein: CASTSVGLAGYEQYF
V gene: TRBV28; J gene: TRBJ2-7; clone size: NA; CDR3 protein: CASSIDRGYEQYF
V gene: TRBV5-4; J gene: TRBJ2-1; clone size: NA; CDR3 protein: CASSLPRDNEQFF
V gene: TRBV18; J gene: TRBJ1-2; clone size: NA; CDR3 protein: CASSPKGELLNYGYTF
V gene: TRBV6-1; J gene: TRBJ2-5; clone size: NA; CDR3 protein: CASSLRTGLETQYF
V gene: TRBV5-6; J gene: TRBJ1-6; clone size: NA; CDR3 protein: CASFQSGSPSPLHF
V gene: TRBV25-1; J gene: TRBJ1-1; clone size: medium-sized; CDR3 protein: CASSGVGDTEAFF
V gene: TRBV5-1; J gene: TRBJ2-7; clone size: once; CDR3 protein: CASSLVLQGNEQYF
V gene: TRBV19; J gene: TRBJ1-2; clone size: NA; CDR3 protein: CASNRQVDYGYTF
V gene: TRBV6-1; J gene: TRBJ1-2; clone size: NA; CDR3 protein: CASSVRQGGGYTF
V gene: TRBV25-1; J gene: TRBJ1-2; clone size: once; CDR3 protein: CASSDMTGRVYTF
V gene: TRBV7-8; J gene: TRBJ1-1; clone size: NA; CDR3 protein: CASILGGDASEAFF
V gene: TRBV6-6; J gene: TRBJ2-2; clone size: few; CDR3 protein: CASGESNTGELFF
V gene: TRBV6-1; J gene: TRBJ2-3; clone size: NA; CDR3 protein: CASSEGARGSTDTQYF
V gene: TRBV5-1; J gene: TRBJ1-1; clone size: few; CDR3 protein: CASSLHGQGMNTEAFF
V gene: TRBV27; J gene: TRBJ1-3; clone size: once; CDR3 protein: CASSTWAGNTIYF
V gene: TRBV4-2; J gene: TRBJ2-7; clone size: few; CDR3 protein: CASSPGQLSYEQYF
V gene: TRBV5-8; J gene: TRBJ2-2; clone size: NA; CDR3 protein: CASSLGTDPTGELFF
V gene: TRBV27; J gene: TRBJ2-1; clone size: once; CDR3 protein: CASSRSGRGPYNEQFF
V gene: TRBV5-1; J gene: TRBJ2-3; clone size: NA; CDR3 protein: CASSFFGQGVQDTQYF
V gene: TRBV19; J gene: TRBJ2-5; clone size: NA; CDR3 protein: CASSIDRDSLGTQYF
V gene: TRBV2; J gene: TRBJ2-4; clone size: NA; CDR3 protein: CASTFRTGESNIQYF
V gene: TRBV2; J gene: TRBJ2-1; clone size: NA; CDR3 protein: CASSEDPLGRDTIYNEQFF
V gene: TRBV11-3; J gene: TRBJ2-1; clone size: NA; CDR3 protein: CASSLDRGTNNEQFF
V gene: TRBV5-1; J gene: TRBJ1-4; clone size: NA; CDR3 protein: CASREGNEKLFF
V gene: TRBV30; J gene: TRBJ2-2; clone size: NA; CDR3 protein: CASRFLQGALNTGELFF
V gene: TRBV6-5; J gene: TRBJ2-7; clone size: NA; CDR3 protein: CASSYSPGILSEQYF
V gene: TRBV7-2; J gene: TRBJ2-5; clone size: NA; CDR3 protein: CASSLAPGGLQETQYF
V gene: TRBV6-5; J gene: TRBJ1-2; clone size: NA; CDR3 protein: CASSPQGVYGYTF
V gene: TRBV7-6; J gene: TRBJ2-1; clone size: NA; CDR3 protein: CASSMVGTSGSREQFF
V gene: TRBV15; J gene: TRBJ1-5; clone size: NA; CDR3 protein: CATSRTGTVSQPQHF
V gene: TRBV6-1; J gene: TRBJ2-4; clone size: few; CDR3 protein: CASSDTGSAKNIQYF
V gene: TRBV5-4; J gene: TRBJ1-1; clone size: NA; CDR3 protein: CASSLGSGANTEVFF
V gene: TRBV7-2; J gene: TRBJ2-1; clone size: NA; CDR3 protein: CASSESLGTGYNEQFF
V gene: TRBV6-1; J gene: TRBJ2-4; clone size: NA; CDR3 protein: CASSEGGTGRKNIQYF
V gene: TRBV7-9; J gene: TRBJ2-5; clone size: NA; CDR3 protein: CASSLMGKGLAAETQYF
V gene: TRBV27; J gene: TRBJ2-2; clone size: NA; CDR3 protein: CASRITPIHTGELFF
V gene: TRBV6-6; J gene: TRBJ1-2; clone size: NA; CDR3 protein: CASRGREGISDYGYTF
V gene: TRBV9; J gene: TRBJ2-3; clone size: NA; CDR3 protein: CASSVAGGGSTDTQYF
V gene: TRBV9; J gene: TRBJ1-4; clone size: NA; CDR3 protein: CASSPRTGRNEKLFF
V gene: TRBV5-1; J gene: TRBJ1-6; clone size: NA; CDR3 protein: CASSSGQIINSPLHF
V gene: TRBV10-3; J gene: TRBJ2-4; clone size: NA; CDR3 protein: CAIRPGGDFGNIQYF
V gene: TRBV28; J gene: TRBJ1-2; clone size: few; CDR3 protein: CASSLQYGYTF
V gene: TRBV7-9; J gene: TRBJ2-5; clone size: few; CDR3 protein: CASSPRDRGQETQYF
V gene: TRBV7-2; J gene: TRBJ1-5; clone size: NA; CDR3 protein: CASSFTGTAQHF
V gene: TRBV25-1; J gene: TRBJ1-5; clone size: once; CDR3 protein: CASSDHAQRQPQHF
V gene: TRBV2; J gene: TRBJ1-5; clone size: NA; CDR3 protein: CASSAVQGYQPQHF
V gene: TRBV19; J gene: TRBJ2-7; clone size: NA; CDR3 protein: CASKPQGTYEQYF